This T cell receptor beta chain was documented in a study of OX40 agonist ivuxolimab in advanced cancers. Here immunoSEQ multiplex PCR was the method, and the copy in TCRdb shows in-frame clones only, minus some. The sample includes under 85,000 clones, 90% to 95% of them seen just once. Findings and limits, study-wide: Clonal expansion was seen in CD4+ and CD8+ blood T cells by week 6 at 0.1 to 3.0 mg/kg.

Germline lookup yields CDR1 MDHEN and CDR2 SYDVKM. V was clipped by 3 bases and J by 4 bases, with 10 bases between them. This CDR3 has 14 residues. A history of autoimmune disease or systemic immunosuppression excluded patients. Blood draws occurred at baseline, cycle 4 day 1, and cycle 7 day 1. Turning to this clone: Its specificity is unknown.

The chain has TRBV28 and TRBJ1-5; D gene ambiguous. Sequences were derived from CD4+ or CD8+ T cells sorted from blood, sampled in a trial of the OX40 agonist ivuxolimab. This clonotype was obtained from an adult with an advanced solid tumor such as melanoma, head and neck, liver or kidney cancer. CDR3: CASSFWAANQPQHF. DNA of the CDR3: TGTGCCAGCAGTTTCTGGGCAGCTAATCAGCCCCAGCATTTT.